This T cell receptor beta chain was identified during a study of beta chain features in type 1 diabetes. Findings and limits, study-wide: Across all four CD4+ subsets, people with type 1 diabetes showed modestly shorter TCRB CDR3s.

What was sequenced were expressed TCRB transcripts, since all of the isolated RNA had been reverse transcribed. Clones were read by immunoSEQ multiplex PCR, and TCRdb kept only the in-frame ones, dropping some. The sample consists of around 260,000 clones, around 22% of them appearing once. Concerning this clone itself: As yet, its antigen is unknown.

Sequenced input: naive CD4+ T cells from blood. The receptor's source is a woman aged 25 to 39 with type 1 diabetes.

The CDR3 sequence: CATQSGRQETQYF. CDR3 sequence (DNA): TGTGCCACCCAATCAGGGCGGCAAGAGACCCAGTACTTC. The J gene is TRBJ2-5, the V gene TRBV15; a possible D gene is TRBD1 (5 bases). The length of the CDR3 is 13 residues. Germline assignment: CDR1 LNHNV and CDR2 YYDKDF (reference sequence). The ends were cut back, 8 bases at V and 2 bases at J, with 12 bases in the middle.